The rows below give T cell receptor beta chains drawn from one sample of a study of neurological immune-mediated disorders. One entry per CDR3 protein results from TCRdb running MiXCR on the 5' RACE reads. The sample holds under 85,000 distinct CDR3 sequences, approximately 5.3% seen once. The material sequenced was PBMCs. The source is a human donor with multiple sclerosis. The donor label of this sample is uncertain. CDR3s include the opening cysteine and the closing phenylalanine or tryptophan. The D gene is left open where the match is weak. Part of the rows lack a size; the others show once, few, many or a class for expanded clones.

TRBD2,TRBJ2-5,.,TRBV9,CASSAVAGPPGTQYF,TGTGCCAGCAGCGCCGTAGCGGGGCCGCCCGGGACCCAGTACTTC
.,TRBJ1-6,many,TRBV10-3,CAISEPPEGGTLHF,TGTGCCATCAGTGAGCCTCCCGAGGGTGGGACCCTCCACTTT
.,TRBJ1-3,many,TRBV20-1,CSARDPRGDTIYF,TGCAGTGCTAGAGATCCCAGGGGAGACACCATATATTTT
.,TRBJ2-7,many,TRBV7-2,CASSRGTGWPEQYF,TGTGCCAGCAGCAGGGGTACAGGCTGGCCCGAGCAGTACTTC
TRBD2,TRBJ2-1,many,TRBV2,CASSARGLASSLGNEQFF,TGTGCCAGCAGCGCAAGAGGACTAGCTTCTTCACTGGGGAATGAGCAGTTCTTC
.,TRBJ1-6,many,TRBV6-5,CASSYSGQFGLTLHF,TGTGCCAGCAGTTACTCTGGACAGTTTGGGCTAACCCTCCACTTT
TRBD2,TRBJ2-2,many,TRBV5-1,CASSPGLAGGAGELFF,TGCGCCAGCAGCCCCGGACTAGCGGGAGGAGCCGGGGAGCTGTTTTTT
TRBD1,TRBJ1-2,many,TRBV20-1,CSARNRGALEYGYTF,TGCAGTGCTAGAAACAGGGGAGCATTAGAATATGGCTACACCTTC
.,TRBJ2-7,many,TRBV20-1,CSAVQGYEQYF,TGCAGTGCTGTACAGGGCTACGAGCAGTACTTC
TRBD1,TRBJ1-6,many,TRBV7-6,CASSPGTGGSYNSPLHF,TGTGCCAGCAGCCCAGGGACAGGGGGATCCTATAATTCACCCCTCCACTTT
TRBD1,TRBJ2-2,many,TRBV7-6,CASSSGTENTGELFF,TGTGCCAGCAGCTCGGGGACAGAGAACACCGGGGAGCTGTTTTTT
.,TRBJ2-7,many,TRBV20-1,CSARAFGLDYEQYF,TGCAGTGCTAGAGCGTTCGGACTGGACTACGAGCAGTACTTC
TRBD1,TRBJ1-4,many,TRBV15,CATSRNRGQTNEKLFF,TGTGCCACCAGCAGAAATAGGGGGCAGACTAATGAAAAACTGTTTTTT
.,TRBJ2-1,many,TRBV2,CASSDGTTAAQFF,TGTGCCAGCAGTGACGGAACTACAGCGGCGCAGTTCTTC
.,TRBJ1-2,many,TRBV20-1,CSASRGPNYGYTF,TGCAGTGCTTCCAGGGGCCCTAACTATGGCTACACCTTC
TRBD1,TRBJ2-7,many,TRBV7-9,CASSLGGQRGYEQYF,TGTGCCAGCAGCTTAGGGGGACAGAGAGGCTACGAGCAGTACTTC
TRBD1,TRBJ2-3,medium-sized,TRBV11-2,CASSRWTGDTQYF,TGTGCCAGCAGCCGTTGGACAGGAGATACGCAGTATTTT
TRBD1,TRBJ2-7,many,TRBV5-1,CASSFGQGPYEQYF,TGCGCCAGCAGCTTCGGACAGGGTCCCTACGAGCAGTACTTC
TRBD1,TRBJ1-3,many,TRBV10-3,CAISVIAGKGAPGNTIYF,TGTGCCATCAGTGTTATAGCGGGGAAGGGGGCGCCTGGAAACACCATATATTTT
.,TRBJ2-7,.,TRBV5-1,CASRPVGVSYEQYF,TGCGCCAGCCGCCCCGTGGGGGTCTCCTACGAGCAGTACTTC
.,TRBJ1-4,many,TRBV10-3,CATTGRPGEKLFF,TGTGCCACCACCGGGCGCCCCGGCGAAAAACTGTTTTTT
.,TRBJ2-2,many,TRBV5-1,CASSLAVESGELFF,TGCGCCAGCAGCTTGGCCGTGGAGAGCGGGGAGCTGTTTTTT
TRBD2,TRBJ2-7,.,TRBV6-2/TRBV6-3,CASSTSGRSEQYF,TGTGCCAGCAGCACTAGCGGGAGAAGTGAGCAGTACTTC
TRBD1,TRBJ1-2,few,TRBV29-1,CSAFRGMDGYTF,TGCAGCGCATTCAGGGGGATGGATGGCTACACCTTC
.,TRBJ2-7,many,TRBV2,CASNRVPYEQYF,TGTGCCAGCAACAGGGTCCCCTACGAGCAGTACTTC
.,TRBJ1-2,many,TRBV20-1,CSAPKEGGAGYTF,TGCAGTGCTCCCAAGGAAGGAGGGGCTGGCTACACCTTC
.,TRBJ1-2,many,TRBV20-1,CSAFVPDLGLYGYTF,TGCAGTGCTTTCGTACCGGATCTGGGGCTCTATGGCTACACCTTC
TRBD1,TRBJ1-2,many,TRBV2,CASRDSANYGYTF,TGTGCCTCCCGGGACAGTGCTAACTATGGCTACACCTTC
.,TRBJ1-1,many,TRBV28,CASSDTEAFF,TGTGCCAGCTCGGACACTGAAGCTTTCTTT
.,TRBJ1-2,.,TRBV11-2,CASSPTRRGLFYGYTF,TGTGCCAGCAGCCCGACCCGCCGGGGGCTTTTCTATGGCTACACCTTC
.,TRBJ1-5,many,TRBV4-1,CASSQDGRFYSNQPQHF,TGCGCCAGCAGCCAAGATGGCCGGTTTTATAGCAATCAGCCCCAGCATTTT
.,TRBJ2-3,many,TRBV28,CASSLPSHRTDTQYF,TGTGCCAGCAGTTTGCCCTCCCATAGGACAGATACGCAGTATTTT
TRBD1,TRBJ1-2,many,TRBV5-1,CASSPRPGTVLRQVGYTF,TGCGCCAGCAGCCCGAGGCCTGGGACAGTCCTTCGGCAGGTTGGCTACACCTTC
.,TRBJ2-7,many,TRBV20-1,CSARSRWEQYF,TGCAGTGCTAGATCTCGCTGGGAGCAGTACTTC
.,TRBJ2-3,many,TRBV2,CASSEAEAAGQYF,TGTGCCAGCAGTGAAGCGGAGGCTGCAGGGCAGTATTTT
TRBD1,TRBJ2-5,many,TRBV2,CASTGTGETQYF,TGTGCCAGCACCGGGACAGGGGAGACCCAGTACTTC
.,TRBJ1-1,many,TRBV5-6,CASSLGLEAAFF,TGTGCCAGCAGCTTGGGGCTCGAAGCAGCTTTCTTT
TRBD2,TRBJ2-3,many,TRBV3-1,CASSLLGGVVDTQYF,TGTGCCAGCAGCCTCTTGGGGGGGGTAGTAGATACGCAGTATTTT
TRBD1,TRBJ1-2,many,TRBV20-1,CSASRQGRYYGYTF,TGCAGTGCTAGCAGACAGGGGAGGTACTATGGCTACACCTTC
.,TRBJ2-5,many,TRBV7-8,CASSSRQAQETQYF,TGTGCCAGCAGCTCCCGACAGGCACAAGAGACCCAGTACTTC
.,TRBJ1-2,many,TRBV5-1,CASSWTDNYGYTF,TGCGCCAGCAGCTGGACGGATAACTATGGCTACACCTTC
.,TRBJ1-3,many,TRBV20-1,CSARDRDGYSSGNTIYF,TGCAGTGCTAGAGATCGGGACGGATACAGCTCTGGAAACACCATATATTTT
.,TRBJ2-5,many,TRBV20-1,CSVTEGETQYF,TGCAGTGTCACAGAGGGCGAGACCCAGTACTTC
.,TRBJ1-1,many,TRBV29-1,CSVERGDTEAFF,TGCAGCGTTGAGCGGGGTGACACTGAAGCTTTCTTT
TRBD1,TRBJ2-1,many,TRBV10-3,CAHQGEYNEQFF,TGTGCTCACCAGGGGGAGTACAATGAGCAGTTCTTC